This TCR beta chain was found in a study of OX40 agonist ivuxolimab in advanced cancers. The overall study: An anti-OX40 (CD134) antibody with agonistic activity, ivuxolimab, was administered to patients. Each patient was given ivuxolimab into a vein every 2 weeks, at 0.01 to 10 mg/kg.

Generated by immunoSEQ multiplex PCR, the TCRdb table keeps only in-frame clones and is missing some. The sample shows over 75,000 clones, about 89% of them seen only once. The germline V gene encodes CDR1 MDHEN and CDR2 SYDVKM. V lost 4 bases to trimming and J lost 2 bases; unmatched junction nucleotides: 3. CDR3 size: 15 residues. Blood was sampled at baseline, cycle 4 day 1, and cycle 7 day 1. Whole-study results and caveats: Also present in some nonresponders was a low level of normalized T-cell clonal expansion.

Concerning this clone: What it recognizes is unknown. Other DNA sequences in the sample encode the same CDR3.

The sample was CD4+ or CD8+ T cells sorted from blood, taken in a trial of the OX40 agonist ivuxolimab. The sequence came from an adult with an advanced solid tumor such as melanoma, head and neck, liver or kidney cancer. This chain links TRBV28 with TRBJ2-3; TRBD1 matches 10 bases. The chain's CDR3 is CASSSGTGVTDTQYF. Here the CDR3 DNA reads TGTGCCAGCAGTTCCGGGACAGGGGTCACAGATACGCAGTATTTT.